One sample yielded the 24 T cell receptor beta chains listed below, sequenced in a study of blood T cell repertoires in COVID-19 (dated by TCRdb to the early 2020s). Receptors were amplified or captured by the immunoSEQ multiplex PCR assay. This is the immuneACCESS table as TCRdb keeps it, with only in-frame sequences that have V and J called. A part of the clones is gone; compared with another copy, unresolved V genes explain less than half, and the rest is unexplained. The sample records approximately 460,000 clones, 89% of which are singletons. Of the sample, about 1% falls within the top ten clones. Sample: peripheral blood. Source of these receptors: a man younger than 35 with COVID-19, enrolled during active disease.

The chain is built from TRBV4-1 and TRBJ2-7; the D is unclear. Trimming pared 0 bases from V and 0 bases from J, leaving 9 bases between. This CDR3 is 15 amino acids long. Germline CDR1 reads MGHRA; CDR2 reads YSYEKL. The CDR3 DNA follows: TGCGCCAGCAGCCAAGAAGCACAGAACTCCTACGAGCAGTACTTC. Protein: CASSQEAQNSYEQYF.

The chain employs TRBV7-8 and TRBJ1-1, with D tentatively TRBD1 (5 bases). V gave up 5 bases and J gave up 0 bases, with 16 bases separating them. The CDR3 runs to 16 residues. Germline loops: CDR1 SGHVS, CDR2 FQNEAQ. This CDR3 reads CASSITSGNMNTEAFF. The DNA for the CDR3 is TGTGCCAGCAGCATTACCTCAGGGAACATGAACACTGAAGCTTTCTTT.

The chain links TRBV27 to TRBJ1-5; maybe TRBD1 (6 bases). There are 14 residues in the CDR3. Germline values: CDR1 MNHEY, CDR2 SMNVEV (reference sequence). The ends were cut back, 0 bases at V and 7 bases at J, with 10 bases in the middle. Written as DNA, the CDR3 is TGTGCCAGCAGTTTATCGGCAGGGGTACAGCCCCAGCATTTT. It yields the protein CASSLSAGVQPQHF.

About this clone itself: The sample contains more than one DNA sequence encoding this CDR3. The chain couples TRBV5-5 to TRBJ2-7; 8 bases are a match to TRBD2. The germline CDR1 and CDR2 sequences are SGHKS and YYEKEE (reference sequence). This CDR3 is built from 14 residues. Trimming took 0 bases from V and 3 from J; bases not matched to a gene: 2. DNA for the CDR3: TGTGCCAGCAGCTTGGTCGGGACTAGCTACGAGCAGTACTTC. It translates to CASSLVGTSYEQYF.

This chain links TRBV4-2 with TRBJ2-2; 10 bases line up with TRBD2. With V trimmed by 1 base and J by 1 base, 6 bases remained unmatched. There are 18 residues in the CDR3. CDR1 LGHNA and CDR2 YNFKEQ come from the germline V gene. The CDR3 region has the DNA TGTGCCAGCAGCCAAGGGAGTAGCGGGGGGTTGAACACCGGGGAGCTGTTTTTT. This codes for CASSQGSSGGLNTGELFF.

This chain connects TRBV7-9 to TRBJ2-1; TRBD2 agrees at 9 bases. CDR1 and CDR2 from the germline V gene are SEHNR and FQNEAQ (reference sequence). V gave up 6 bases and J gave up 4 bases; unmatched junction bases: 7. The CDR3 runs 15 residues. This CDR3 is CASSSTSGLYNEQFF. The CDR3 region has the DNA TGTGCCAGCAGTTCCACTAGCGGGCTATACAATGAGCAGTTCTTC.

V gene TRBV4-2 combines with J gene TRBJ2-5; 12 nucleotides align to TRBD2. The CDR3 is made up of 16 amino acids. V shed 0 bases and J 2 bases; nucleotides not matched to a gene: 1. CDR1 is LGHNA, CDR2 YNFKEQ, per germline. Here the CDR3 reads CASSQDLAGGQETQYF. The CDR3 DNA reads as TGTGCCAGCAGCCAAGATCTAGCGGGGGGGCAAGAGACCCAGTACTTC.

The table lists this clone with a count of one. The chain links TRBV18 to TRBJ1-1, with D unresolved. Germline CDR1 reads KGHSH; CDR2 reads LQKENI. The CDR3 is made up of 15 amino acids. V lost 2 bases and J 2 bases, leaving 12 bases between the germline ends. For the CDR3, the DNA is TGTGCCAGCTCACCAAGCCAGGCAGCCAACACTGAAGCTTTCTTT. This encodes CASSPSQAANTEAFF.

The rearrangement joins TRBV7-3 to TRBJ2-3; 8 bases line up with TRBD2. The CDR3 runs to 14 residues. The germline V gene encodes CDR1 SGHTA and CDR2 FQGTGA. V was clipped by 4 bases and J by 4 bases; unmatched bases: 4. In DNA form, the CDR3 reads TGTGCCAGCAGCTCCGGACTAGCTGCAGATACGCAGTATTTT. Translation gives CASSSGLAADTQYF.

This clone was seen a handful of times. The V call is TRBV7-8, the J call TRBJ2-2, with 9 bases matching TRBD2. The CDR3 spans 19 residues. Germline CDR1 and CDR2: SGHVS and FQNEAQ. V lost 0 bases to trimming and J lost 1 base; unmatched junction nucleotides: 9. The CDR3 coding sequence is TGTGCCAGCAGCTTAGCGCTAAGGCTAGCGGGGATGAACACCGGGGAGCTGTTTTTT. Amino acid sequence: CASSLALRLAGMNTGELFF.

The chain is built from TRBV7-2 and TRBJ1-3; D is ambiguous. The length of the CDR3 is 15 residues. The V end was cut by 3 bases, the J end by 0 bases, with 9 bases between. Germline-derived CDR1 and CDR2 are SGHTA and FQGNSA. Here the CDR3 DNA reads TGTGCCAGCAGCTTGTTTACCAGCTCTGGAAACACCATATATTTT. Translation gives CASSLFTSSGNTIYF.

About this clone itself: Its ends do not fully match the called genes, so a read error is possible. The V call is TRBV7-7, the J call TRBJ2-5; TRBD1 is a possible D gene (5 bases). The CDR3 is 15 amino acids. Germline CDR1 is SSHAT and CDR2 is FNYEAQ (reference sequence). DNA for the CDR3: TGTGCTAGCAGCTTAGATATAGGGGCAGGGGAGACCCAGTACTTC. It specifies CASSLDIGAGETQYF.

The rearrangement uses TRBV2 and TRBJ2-2; 8 bases match TRBD1. The CDR3 contains 15 residues. V shed 2 bases, J shed 7 bases, and the junction held 6 bases outside the gene matches. Germline V gene sequence: CDR1 SNHLY, CDR2 FYNNEI. CDR3 protein: CASSEIGQGGGELFF. The CDR3 DNA reads as TGTGCCAGCAGTGAAATAGGACAGGGCGGCGGGGAGCTGTTTTTT. The full variable domain, completed using reference TRBV2 and TRBJ2-2, is EPEVTQTPSHQVTQMGQEVILRCVPISNHLYFYWYRQILGQKVEFLVSFYNNEISEKSEIFDDQFSVERPDGSNFTLKIRSTKLEDSAMYFCASSEIGQGGGELFFGEGSRLTVL.

This chain joins TRBV27 and TRBJ1-2, with a possible D match to TRBD1 (6 bases). CDR1 and CDR2 (germline): MNHEY, SMNVEV (reference sequence). Trimming left V 6 bases short and J 8 bases short, with 16 bases between. The CDR3 runs 13 residues. CDR3 region: CASSLTGFEGYTF. In nucleotides, the CDR3 is TGTGCCAGCAGCCTTACAGGGTTTGAAGGCTACACCTTC.

The rearrangement joins TRBV18 to TRBJ2-5; TRBD1 aligns across 9 bases. Germline V gene lookup returns CDR1 KGHSH and CDR2 LQKENI. This CDR3 is 14 amino acids long. V trimming: 6 bases; J trimming: 4 bases; junction bases outside the gene matches: 6. CDR3 loop: CASSPDRGTETQYF. DNA for the CDR3: TGTGCCAGCTCGCCCGACAGGGGGACAGAGACCCAGTACTTC.

The J gene is TRBJ1-3, the V gene TRBV7-9, with D perhaps matching TRBD1 (6 bases). V lost 5 bases and J lost 16, with 15 bases in between. Germline values: CDR1 SEHNR, CDR2 FQNEAQ (reference sequence). CDR3 length: 11 residues. The CDR3 protein is CASSTGPLRYF. The CDR3 DNA is TGTGCCAGCAGCACAGGGCCCCTACGTTATTTT.

The chain recombines TRBV5-1 with TRBJ2-5, with TRBD2 identical over 7 bases. Germline lookup yields CDR1 SGHRS and CDR2 YFSETQ. V lost 6 bases and J lost 3; bases outside the gene matches: 8. The CDR3 sequence is 14 residues long. As DNA, the CDR3 is TGCGCCAGCAACAACGGACTAGGGGAAGAGACCCAGTACTTC. Its protein product is CASNNGLGEETQYF.

The J gene is TRBJ2-7, the V gene TRBV13; 9 nucleotides line up with TRBD2. CDR1 is PRHDT, CDR2 FYEKMQ, per germline (reference sequence). Losses at the gene ends were 7 bases for V and 5 bases for J; bases not matched to a gene: 9. This CDR3 is 14 amino acids long. In DNA, the CDR3 is TGTGCCAGCACGGACACTAGCGGGCCTAACGAGCAGTACTTC. This codes for CASTDTSGPNEQYF.

Written as DNA, the CDR3 is TGTGCCAGTAGTATAGCGGACAACCCCTACAATGAGCAGTTCTTC. This gives the protein CASSIADNPYNEQFF. J is TRBJ2-1 and V is TRBV19; TRBD1 is a possible D gene (5 bases). The CDR3 has 15 residues. V lost 1 base and J lost 2, with 9 bases in between. Germline V lookup: CDR1 LNHDA, CDR2 SQIVND (reference sequence).

The sample holds a few counts of this clone. The gene calls are TRBV6-4 and TRBJ1-1; no clear D gene. This CDR3 region has 13 residues. Trimming removed 6 bases at V and 1 base at J, with 9 bases between. Per germline, CDR1 MRHNA and CDR2 SNTAGT. For the CDR3, the DNA is TGTGCCAGCAGAGTAGAGAGGAACACTGAAGCTTTCTTT. Translation: CASRVERNTEAFF.

The chain links TRBV7-6 to TRBJ2-2; no reliable D call. The V gene lost 3 bases and the J gene lost 6 bases, with 8 bases spanning the gap. Germline-derived CDR1 and CDR2 are SGHVS and FNYEAQ. The CDR3 extends over 13 amino acids. The CDR3 DNA follows: TGTGCCAGCAGCTTTAGCCAGCCCGGGGAGCTGTTTTTT. Its translation is CASSFSQPGELFF.

The chain combines TRBV6-5 with TRBJ1-1; 7 bases line up with TRBD1. Germline CDR1 and CDR2: MNHEY and SVGAGI. Trimming took 4 bases from V and 2 from J; bases not matched to a gene: 7. This CDR3 contains 15 residues. CDR3 DNA sequence: TGTGCCAGCAGTTTGGACAGGTCTTCAAACACTGAAGCTTTCTTT. It codes for CASSLDRSSNTEAFF.

This sequence joins TRBV11-2 and TRBJ2-1; maybe TRBD1 (5 bases). Trimming took off 5 bases at V and 6 bases at J, with 17 bases between the two ends. From germline, CDR1 is SGHAT and CDR2 FQNNGV. The CDR3 is 15 residues long. The CDR3 is CASSPRAGKGNEQFF. Here the CDR3 DNA reads TGTGCCAGCAGCCCTCGGGCAGGGAAGGGCAATGAGCAGTTCTTC.

Worth noting for this clone: Other nucleotide sequences from this sample produce the same CDR3. This chain connects TRBV27 to TRBJ2-7; 7 nucleotides align to TRBD2. V was pared by 6 bases and J by 3 bases, with 5 bases of the junction left unmatched. The length of the CDR3 is 13 residues. The germline V gene encodes CDR1 MNHEY and CDR2 SMNVEV (reference sequence). In nucleotides, the CDR3 is TGTGCCAGCAGCTACTCGGGAGGCTACGAGCAGTACTTC. Protein sequence: CASSYSGGYEQYF.